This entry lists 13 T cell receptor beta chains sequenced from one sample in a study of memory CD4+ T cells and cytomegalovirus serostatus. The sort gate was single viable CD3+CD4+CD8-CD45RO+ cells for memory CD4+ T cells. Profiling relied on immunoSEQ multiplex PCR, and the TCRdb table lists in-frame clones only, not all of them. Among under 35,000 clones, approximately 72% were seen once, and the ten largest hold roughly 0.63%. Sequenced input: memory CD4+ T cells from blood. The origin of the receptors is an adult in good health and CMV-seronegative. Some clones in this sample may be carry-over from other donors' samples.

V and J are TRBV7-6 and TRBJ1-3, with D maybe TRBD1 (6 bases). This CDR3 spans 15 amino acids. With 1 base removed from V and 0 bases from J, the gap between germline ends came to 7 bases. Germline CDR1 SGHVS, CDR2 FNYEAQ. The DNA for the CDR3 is TGTGCCAGCAGCTTAGAGGGGGGCTCTGGAAACACCATATATTTT. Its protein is CASSLEGGSGNTIYF.

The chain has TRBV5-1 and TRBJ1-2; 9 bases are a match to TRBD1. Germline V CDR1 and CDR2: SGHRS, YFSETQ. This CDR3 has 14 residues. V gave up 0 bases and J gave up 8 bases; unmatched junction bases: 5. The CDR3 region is CASSLARQGGGYTF. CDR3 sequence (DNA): TGCGCCAGCAGCTTGGCCCGACAGGGGGGCGGCTACACCTTC.

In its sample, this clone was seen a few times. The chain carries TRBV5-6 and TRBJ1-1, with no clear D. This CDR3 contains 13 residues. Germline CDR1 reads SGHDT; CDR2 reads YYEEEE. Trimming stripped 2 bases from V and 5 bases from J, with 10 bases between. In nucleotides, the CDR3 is TGTGCCAGCAGCTTTTCGGCTGGGACTGAAGCTTTCTTT. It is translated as CASSFSAGTEAFF.

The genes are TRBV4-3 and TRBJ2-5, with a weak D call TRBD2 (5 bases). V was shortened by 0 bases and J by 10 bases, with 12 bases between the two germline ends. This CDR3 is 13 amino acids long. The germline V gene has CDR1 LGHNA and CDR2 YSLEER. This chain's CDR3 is CASSQDQRGIQYF. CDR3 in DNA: TGCGCCAGCAGCCAAGATCAACGGGGAATCCAGTACTTC.

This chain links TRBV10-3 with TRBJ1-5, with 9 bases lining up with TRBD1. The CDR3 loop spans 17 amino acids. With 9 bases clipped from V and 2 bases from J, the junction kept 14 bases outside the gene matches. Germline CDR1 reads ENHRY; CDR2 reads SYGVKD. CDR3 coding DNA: TGTGCCATTTCCCGGAACAGGGGGCAAGGTGGCAATCAGCCCCAGCATTTT. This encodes CAISRNRGQGGNQPQHF.

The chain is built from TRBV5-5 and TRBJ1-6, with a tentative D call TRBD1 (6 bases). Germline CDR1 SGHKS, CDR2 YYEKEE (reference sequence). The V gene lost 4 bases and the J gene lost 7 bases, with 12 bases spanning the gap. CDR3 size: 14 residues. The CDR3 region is CASSLITGNSPLHF. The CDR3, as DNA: TGTGCCAGCAGCCTCATTACAGGGAATTCACCCCTCCACTTT.

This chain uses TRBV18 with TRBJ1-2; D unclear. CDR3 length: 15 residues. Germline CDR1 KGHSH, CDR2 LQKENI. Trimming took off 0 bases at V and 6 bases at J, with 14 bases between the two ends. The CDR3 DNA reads TGTGCCAGCTCACCACCATCCACCCCTGGGGATGGCTACACCTTC. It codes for CASSPPSTPGDGYTF. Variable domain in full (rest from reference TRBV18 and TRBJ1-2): NAGVMQNPRHLVRRRGQEARLRCSPMKGHSHVYWYRQLPEEGLKFMVYLQKENIIDESGMPKERFSAEFPKEGPSILRIQQVVRGDSAAYFCASSPPSTPGDGYTFGSGTRLTVV.

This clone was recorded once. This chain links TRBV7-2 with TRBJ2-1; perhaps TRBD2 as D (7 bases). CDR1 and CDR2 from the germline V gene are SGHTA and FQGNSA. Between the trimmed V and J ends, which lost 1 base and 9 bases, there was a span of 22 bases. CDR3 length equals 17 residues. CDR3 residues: CASSLVGGRIAPLEQFF. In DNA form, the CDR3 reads TGTGCCAGCAGCTTAGTCGGGGGGCGGATAGCCCCCCTTGAGCAGTTCTTC.

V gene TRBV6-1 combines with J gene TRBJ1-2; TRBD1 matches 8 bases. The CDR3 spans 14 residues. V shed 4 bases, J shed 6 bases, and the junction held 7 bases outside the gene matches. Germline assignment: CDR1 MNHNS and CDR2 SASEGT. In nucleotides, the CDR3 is TGTGCCAGCAGTGTCGACAGGGGATCCAATGGCTACACCTTC. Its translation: CASSVDRGSNGYTF.

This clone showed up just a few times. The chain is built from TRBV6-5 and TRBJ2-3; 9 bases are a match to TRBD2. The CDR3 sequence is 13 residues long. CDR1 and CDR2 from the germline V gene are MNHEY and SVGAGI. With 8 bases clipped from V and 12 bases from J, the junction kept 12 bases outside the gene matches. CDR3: CASLRAGGTDQYF. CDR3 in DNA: TGTGCCAGCCTTCGAGCGGGGGGAACAGATCAGTATTTT.

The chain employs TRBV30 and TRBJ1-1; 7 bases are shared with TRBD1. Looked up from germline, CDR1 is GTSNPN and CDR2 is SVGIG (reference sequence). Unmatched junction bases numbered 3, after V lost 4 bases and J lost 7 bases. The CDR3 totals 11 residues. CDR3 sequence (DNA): TGTGCCTGGACCCAGGGGGTTGAAGCTTTCTTT. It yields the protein CAWTQGVEAFF.

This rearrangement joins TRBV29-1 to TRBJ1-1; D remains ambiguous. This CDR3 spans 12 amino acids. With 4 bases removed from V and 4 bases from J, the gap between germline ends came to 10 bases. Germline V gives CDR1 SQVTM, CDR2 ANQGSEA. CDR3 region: CSVGGFGTEAFF. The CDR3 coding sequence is TGCAGCGTTGGCGGTTTCGGCACTGAAGCTTTCTTT.

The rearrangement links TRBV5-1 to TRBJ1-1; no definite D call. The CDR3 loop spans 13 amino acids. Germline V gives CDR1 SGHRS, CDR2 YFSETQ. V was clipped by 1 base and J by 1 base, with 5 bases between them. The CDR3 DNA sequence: TGCGCCAGCAGCTTGTCACCGAACACTGAAGCTTTCTTT. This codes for CASSLSPNTEAFF.